The clone carrying this T cell receptor (beta chain) was found many times. Its antigen remains unidentified. The sample originates from a study of tumor-infiltrating lymphocytes in primary liver carcinoma. Study in general: Tumor staging was T1-T3 N0M0; sizes spanned about 4.2 to 11 cm across.

Scientists recovered RNA and DNA together from about 20-30 mg of unsorted bulk tissue. With a constant-region primer, TCR beta cDNA was made from 450 to 500 ng of total RNA. ARM-PCR was slightly modified, and three nested multiplex PCR rounds with it gave rise to the TCR beta libraries. The opening two PCR rounds, around 10 cycles each, paired TRBV1-TRBV30 forward primers with a C-beta reverse primer. TCRdb passed the multiplex PCR reads through MiXCR, listing each CDR3 protein once. The sample carries fewer than 75,000 distinct CDR3 sequences, over 60% recorded once. The V and J ends lost 3 bases and 12 bases, in that order; junction bases with no gene match: 16. The CDR3 has 17 residues. Study findings and constraints: The overlap of tumor-adjacent and tumor-blood pairs was smaller than that of tumor region pairs.

The sequenced sample consisted of liver tumor tissue from sampling region 4. The subset denotes: tumor region T4, right-lateral pole. The receptor was derived from a man aged 35-49 years with primary liver carcinoma and hepatitis B virus infection. The J gene is TRBJ2-2, the V gene TRBV12-3 or TRBV12-4, with 10 bases identical to TRBD2. The CDR3 nucleotides read TGTGCCAGCAGTTTCGTGGGTAGCGGGAGGAACACCCGGAAGCTGTTTTTT. Translating it yields CASSFVGSGRNTRKLFF.